The source of this T cell receptor beta chain is a study of blood T cell repertoires in COVID-19 (dated by TCRdb to 2019 to 2021). Describing the broader study: Collaborator samples came from the United States, Italy and Spain and covered acute and convalescent phases of COVID-19. The dataset comprised deeply sampled blood TCRbeta repertoires from subjects exposed to, actively infected with, or recovered from COVID-19. Where HLA class I and class II types were available, the types were taken from metadata supplied by the sample provider, not from assay-based typing. The sample metadata nearly always contained a de-identified subject ID, COVID-19 status, age in years and sex. The samples were drawn from two sources: the first 160 participants of the ongoing ImmuneRACE study, and over 950 subjects contributed by 6 global collaborators. A freely available public database, intended as a resource for researchers studying the immune response to SARS-CoV-2, is where the repertoires were released. The prospective study material was composed of cDNA or gDNA derived from T cells, B-cell-depleted T cells, or PBMCs.

Results and caveats for the whole study, not just this receptor: How much clinical and demographic metadata was included differed by source and by participant, and the metadata was provided uncurated.

Details on this clone: Its binding antigen is unknown. One base away there is no much larger clone; base qualities are not given.

Participants in the prospective study were aged about 18 to 89 years, lived in about two dozen United States geographic areas, and enrolled through a virtual design. Cohort assignment in the prospective study relied on participant-reported clinical history from a screening survey and a study questionnaire. Mobile phlebotomists in the prospective study collected whole blood, serum and a nasopharyngeal or oropharyngeal swab from every participant. Additional blood draws and questionnaires over an approximately two-month period could optionally be provided by prospective study participants. Prospective study blood samples were shipped either frozen or at room temperature before DNA extraction. V was cut back by 10 bases and J by 3 bases, leaving a gap of 15 bases between them. CDR3 length: 14 amino acids, cysteine to phenylalanine. Only CDR3 DNA is held: 42 bases, read in frame from base 1. Via the germline V gene, CDR1 is MDHEN and CDR2 SYDVKM.

TCRbeta CDR3 regions were amplified from genomic DNA using the immunoSEQ Assay, a bias-controlled multiplex PCR. The published analysis was carried out like this. The number of nucleated cells in each sample was estimated from the amplification of reference gene primers within the assay. Sequence reads were collapsed and filtered to measure the absolute abundance of every unique TCRbeta CDR3 rearrangement. For each sample, productive Simpson clonality was calculated as the square root of Simpson's diversity index over productive rearrangements. TCRdb re-hosts the immuneACCESS table, in-frame sequences only. Its copies lack some clones; in the studies checked, an unresolved V gene accounts for under half of them, and the cause for the rest is not known. The V and J calls and the clone size are those of that table, but D and trimming were determined from the DNA. The sample yields 350,000 to 550,000 clones; 70% to 90% were counted once. The top ten constitute approximately 2% of the sample.

The rearranged chain carries TRBV28 and TRBJ1-4, and TRBD1 may be the D gene, going by 6 matching bases. Material: PBMCs or T cells enriched from blood (not recorded which). The receptor was isolated from a woman aged 18-29 years with acute COVID-19. The nucleotide sequence is given as TGTGCCACCCGCTACAGGGTCGCTAATGAAAAACTGTTTTTT. Its protein product is CATRYRVANEKLFF.